This T cell receptor beta chain was captured by sequencing in a study of T cells after yellow fever vaccination. Study in general: The fractions with low cell numbers were processed using SMART-Seq v4 Ultra Low Input. Study outcomes and limitations: Reappearance after the booster was seen for most primary-vaccination clones, at 96% CD4 and more than 80% CD8.

The CDR3 length is 14 residues. In germline, CDR1 is SGHTA, CDR2 FQGNSA. V shed 5 bases and J shed 4 bases, with 15 bases lying between them. TCR cDNA, made by 5'RACE template switching, carried an added universal primer site and UMIs. Using its own MiXCR run on the 5' RACE reads, TCRdb lists one record per CDR3 protein. This sample carries approximately 160,000 distinct CDR3 sequences, about 6% of them seen once, and the ten largest clones take roughly 3%. This clonotype was seen at least ten times. Its target is unknown. Material: CD4+ T cells sorted from PBMCs, obtained on the day of the first yellow fever vaccination. This TCR derives from a man between 18 and 35 years old who received the YFV17D yellow fever vaccine. The chain employs TRBV7-2 and TRBJ2-7; a weak D match, TRBD1 (5 bases). The DNA for the CDR3 is TGTGCCAGCAGCCCTGGGGCAGGACCATACGAGCAGTACGTC. This gives the protein CASSPGAGPYEQYV.